The present entry profiles one T cell receptor beta chain with its context. This sample stems from a study of blood T cell repertoires in COVID-19. The overall study: Both acute and convalescent COVID-19 samples were obtained from the United States, Italy and Spain. PBMCs, B-cell-depleted T cells, or T cells were the source of the cDNA or gDNA that made up the material.

Original analysis: Nucleated cell counts were estimated from reference gene primer amplification. The repertoire was sequenced with immunoSEQ multiplex PCR; TCRdb's copy has only in-frame clones and lacks some. V, J and clone size are those of that table, while D and trimming were read from the DNA. The repertoire holds roughly 35,000 clones, with 78% as singletons. V shed 7 bases, J shed 9 bases, and the junction held 9 bases outside the gene matches. Germline loops: CDR1 MNHEY, CDR2 SVGAGI. This CDR3 has 14 amino acids. The J gene is TRBJ2-1, the V gene TRBV6-5; the match to TRBD1 covers 10 bases. Material: peripheral blood. This receptor was taken from a man aged 65 to 85 with acute or convalescent COVID-19. In nucleotides, the CDR3 is TGTGCCAGCACCAAGGGACAGGGGTTCGGTGAGCAGTTCTTC. This sequence encodes CASTKGQGFGEQFF.